Below, 7 T cell receptor beta chains from the same sample are listed, as sequenced in a study of cytomegalovirus exposure and HLA in healthy donors. The repertoire was sequenced with immunoSEQ multiplex PCR; TCRdb's copy has only in-frame clones and lacks some. Of roughly 100,000 clones listed, around 87% are singletons. Sequencing used PBMCs. The receptors were gathered from a woman between 18 and 30 years old in good health and CMV-seropositive.

The V gene is TRBV28, the J gene TRBJ2-7; D is unclear. The CDR3 has 12 residues. The V gene lost 6 bases and the J gene lost 1 base, with 7 bases spanning the gap. Germline assignment: CDR1 MDHEN and CDR2 SYDVKM. This CDR3 is CASSLQSYEQYF. The CDR3 nucleotides read TGTGCCAGCAGCCTACAGTCCTACGAGCAGTACTTC. The full variable domain, completed using reference TRBV28 and TRBJ2-7, is DVKVTQSSRYLVKRTGEKVFLECVQDMDHENMFWYRQDPGLGLRLIYFSYDVKMKEKGDIPEGYSVSREKKERFSLILESASTNQTSMYLCASSLQSYEQYFGPGTRLTVT.

This chain joins TRBV29-1 and TRBJ2-2; 9 bases are shared with TRBD1. Germline V gene data show CDR1 as SQVTM and CDR2 as ANQGSEA. J was trimmed by 0 bases and V by 6 bases; bases with no gene match: 5. The CDR3 sequence is 15 residues long. CDR3 residues: CSVGGTGTNTGELFF. CDR3 coding DNA: TGCAGCGTCGGAGGGACAGGGACGAACACCGGGGAGCTGTTTTTT.

The rearrangement joins TRBV29-1 to TRBJ2-7, with TRBD2 matching over 10 bases. Germline CDR1 reads SQVTM; CDR2 reads ANQGSEA. After removal of 5 bases from V and 3 bases from J, the junction contained 7 bases not matched to a gene. The CDR3 has 14 amino acids. The CDR3 sequence: CSVRLAGAFYEQYF. The CDR3 nucleotides read TGCAGCGTTCGTCTAGCGGGAGCGTTCTACGAGCAGTACTTC.

This chain joins TRBV6-5 and TRBJ1-2, with 10 bases fitting TRBD1. The V gene end was trimmed by 4 bases and the J gene end by 4 bases; junction bases not matched to a gene: 6. CDR3 length equals 15 residues. Germline loops: CDR1 MNHEY, CDR2 SVGAGI. The CDR3 reads CASSSRDRGSYGYTF. CDR3 bases: TGTGCCAGCAGTTCCCGGGACAGGGGAAGCTATGGCTACACCTTC.

The chain employs TRBV6-5 and TRBJ2-7, with D possibly matching TRBD1 (6 bases). CDR1 and CDR2 from the germline V gene are MNHEY and SVGAGI. The CDR3 sequence is 15 residues long. V was clipped by 6 bases and J by 0 bases, with 15 bases between them. CDR3 nucleotides: TGTGCCAGCAGGCCCGACAGGATGGGCTCCTACGAGCAGTACTTC. Encoded protein: CASRPDRMGSYEQYF.

J is TRBJ2-2 and V is TRBV19; 8 bases are a match to TRBD1. V was clipped by 4 bases and J by 1 base; unmatched bases: 2. This CDR3 has 15 amino acids. Looked up from germline, CDR1 is LNHDA and CDR2 is SQIVND (reference sequence). The CDR3 reads CASSTGQGNTGELFF. The CDR3, as DNA: TGTGCCAGTAGTACCGGACAGGGGAACACCGGGGAGCTGTTTTTT. Complete variable domain (other parts from reference TRBV19 and TRBJ2-2): DGGITQSPKYLFRKEGQNVTLSCEQNLNHDAMYWYRQDPGQGLRLIYYSQIVNDFQKGDIAEGYSVSREKKESFPLTVTSAQKNPTAFYLCASSTGQGNTGELFFGEGSRLTVL.

CDR3 sequence reads: CASSSRDRGYNSPLHF. CDR3 DNA: TGTGCCAGCAGTTCGAGGGACAGGGGCTATAATTCACCCCTCCACTTT. The chain carries TRBV6-6 and TRBJ1-6; TRBD1 aligns across 10 bases. CDR1 is MNHNY and CDR2 is SVGAGI in the germline V gene (reference sequence). The CDR3 loop spans 16 amino acids. V was pared by 4 bases and J by 3 bases, with 3 bases of the junction left unmatched.